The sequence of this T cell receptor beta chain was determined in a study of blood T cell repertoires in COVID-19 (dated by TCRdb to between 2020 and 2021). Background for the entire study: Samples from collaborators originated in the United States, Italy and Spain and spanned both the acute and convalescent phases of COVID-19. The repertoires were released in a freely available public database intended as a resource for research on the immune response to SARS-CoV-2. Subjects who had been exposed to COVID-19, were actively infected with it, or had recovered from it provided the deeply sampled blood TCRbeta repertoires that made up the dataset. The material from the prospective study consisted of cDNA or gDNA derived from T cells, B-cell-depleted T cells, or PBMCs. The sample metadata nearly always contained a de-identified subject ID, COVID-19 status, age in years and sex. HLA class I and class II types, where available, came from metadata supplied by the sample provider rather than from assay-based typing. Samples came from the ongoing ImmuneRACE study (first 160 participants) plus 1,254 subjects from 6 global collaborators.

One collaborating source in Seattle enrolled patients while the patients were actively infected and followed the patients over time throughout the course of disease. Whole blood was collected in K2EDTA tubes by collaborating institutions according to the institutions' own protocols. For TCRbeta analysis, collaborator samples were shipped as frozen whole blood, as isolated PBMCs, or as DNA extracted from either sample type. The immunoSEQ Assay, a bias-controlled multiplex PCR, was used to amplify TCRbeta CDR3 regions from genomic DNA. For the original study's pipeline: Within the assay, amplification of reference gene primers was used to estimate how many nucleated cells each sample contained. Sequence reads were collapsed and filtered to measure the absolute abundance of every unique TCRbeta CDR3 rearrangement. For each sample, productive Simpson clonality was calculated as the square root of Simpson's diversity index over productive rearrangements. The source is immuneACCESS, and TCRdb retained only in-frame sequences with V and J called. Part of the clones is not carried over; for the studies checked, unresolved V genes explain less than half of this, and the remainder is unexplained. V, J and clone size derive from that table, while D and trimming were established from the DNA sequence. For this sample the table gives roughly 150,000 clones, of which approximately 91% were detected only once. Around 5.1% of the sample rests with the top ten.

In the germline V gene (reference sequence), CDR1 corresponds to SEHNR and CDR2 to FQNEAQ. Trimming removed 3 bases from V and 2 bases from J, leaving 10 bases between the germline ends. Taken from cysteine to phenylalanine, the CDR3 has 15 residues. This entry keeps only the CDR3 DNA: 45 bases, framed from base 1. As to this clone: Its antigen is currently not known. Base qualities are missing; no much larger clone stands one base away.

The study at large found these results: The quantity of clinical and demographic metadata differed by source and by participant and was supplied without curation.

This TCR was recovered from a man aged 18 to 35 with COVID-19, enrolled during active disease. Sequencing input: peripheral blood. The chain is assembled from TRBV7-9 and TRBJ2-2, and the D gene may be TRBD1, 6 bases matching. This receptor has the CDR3 CASSFPGTNTGELFF. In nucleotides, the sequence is TGTGCCAGCAGCTTCCCAGGGACAAACACCGGGGAGCTGTTTTTT.